Listed below are T cell receptor beta chains from one sample, sequenced in a study of a mutant IDH1 vaccine in newly diagnosed glioma. The repertoire was sequenced with immunoSEQ multiplex PCR; TCRdb's copy has only in-frame clones and lacks some. The table shows tens of thousands of clones, with 80% to 90% occurring only once. Here the sequenced sample was PBMCs, taken from a glioma patient treated with radiotherapy, temozolomide or both. The source of these receptors is a man aged 35 to 55 with glioma. CDR3s include the opening cysteine and the closing phenylalanine or tryptophan. The D gene is left open where the match is weak. Where a row states a size, it is once, few, many or the class of an expanded clone; other rows omit it.

TRBD2	TRBJ2-3	.	TRBV5-1	TGCGCCAGCAGCCAAAGACTAGCGGGAGGGCCGAGCACAGATACGCAGTATTTT	CASSQRLAGGPSTDTQYF
.	TRBJ2-7	.	TRBV10-2	TGCGCCAGCAGTGACTGGGTCGACTACGAGCAGTACTTC	CASSDWVDYEQYF
.	TRBJ1-3	.	TRBV29-1	TGCAGCGTTGAAGATCTCGCGGTGAACACCATATATTTT	CSVEDLAVNTIYF
.	TRBJ1-3	.	TRBV28	TGTGCCAGCAGTTCTGTCGGAGGAGGGGTGGAAAACACCATATATTTT	CASSSVGGGVENTIYF
.	TRBJ2-5	.	TRBV18	TGTGCCAGCTCACCACGAGGGGAGGAGACCCAGTACTTC	CASSPRGEETQYF
TRBD2	TRBJ2-7	.	TRBV10-3	TGTGCCATCAGTGATCTAGCGGACACCTCCTACGAGCAGTACTTC	CAISDLADTSYEQYF
.	TRBJ2-7	.	TRBV9	TGTGCCAGCAGGGACGAAGGCTACGAGCAGTACTTC	CASRDEGYEQYF
.	TRBJ2-7	.	TRBV7-3	TGTGCCAGCAGCTTAGGGGTTGGACGCGAGCAGTACTTC	CASSLGVGREQYF
.	TRBJ2-5	.	TRBV2	TGTGCCAGCGTACGGTTTTCCCAAGAGACCCAGTACTTC	CASVRFSQETQYF
.	TRBJ2-2	.	TRBV19	TGTGCCAGTAGTATAGGAGGGGCCACCGGGGAGCTGTTTTTT	CASSIGGATGELFF
.	TRBJ2-5	.	TRBV7-9	TGTGCCAGCAGCGGCGGGTCCCAAGAGACCCAGTACTTC	CASSGGSQETQYF
.	TRBJ2-5	once	TRBV7-2	TGTGCCAGCAGCTTAGTCTTGTTAGAGACCCAGTACTTC	CASSLVLLETQYF
.	TRBJ2-5	.	TRBV2	TGTGCCACCGCGTTTCTGCAGGAGACCCAGTACTTC	CATAFLQETQYF
.	TRBJ2-1	once	TRBV7-9	TGTGCCAGCAGCTTAATTCCAAACTACAGGTGGTTCTTC	CASSLIPNYRWFF
.	TRBJ1-5	.	TRBV4-2	TGTGCCAGCAGCCCGTCCCCCAATCAGCCCCAGCATTTT	CASSPSPNQPQHF
TRBD2	TRBJ2-2	.	TRBV9	TGTGCCAGCAGCGGGACTAGGAGGGACACCGGGGAGCTGTTTTTT	CASSGTRRDTGELFF
TRBD1	TRBJ1-5	.	TRBV10-1	TGCGCCAGCAGTATTGACAGGGAGTATAGCAATCAGCCCCAGCATTTT	CASSIDREYSNQPQHF
.	TRBJ1-1	.	TRBV6-5	TGTGCCAGCAGCCCGTGGACTAGAGGGACTGAAGCTTTCTTT	CASSPWTRGTEAFF
TRBD1	TRBJ2-2	.	TRBV7-2	TGTGCCAGCAGCCAACAGGGGGCGAACACCGGGGAGCTGTTTTTT	CASSQQGANTGELFF
.	TRBJ2-7	.	TRBV5-1	TGCGCCAGCAGCTTGGTTCAGGGGTCCTACGAGCAGTACTTC	CASSLVQGSYEQYF
TRBD2	TRBJ2-3	.	TRBV7-2	TGTGCCAGCAGCTCCCCTTGGGCGGGAGACGGGACAGATACGCAGTATTTT	CASSSPWAGDGTDTQYF
.	TRBJ2-3	.	TRBV5-1	TGCGCCAGCAGCTCCCGAGGGACACCCAGCACAGATACGCAGTATTTT	CASSSRGTPSTDTQYF
.	TRBJ2-3	.	TRBV4-3	TGCGCCAGCAGCCAAGGAGCCCCCCCCCGGACAGATACGCAGTATTTT	CASSQGAPPRTDTQYF
TRBD2	TRBJ2-3	once	TRBV19	TGTGCCAGTAGTATAGGTAGCGGGAGCCTCACAGATACGCAGTATTTT	CASSIGSGSLTDTQYF
.	TRBJ2-5	.	TRBV5-1	TGCGCCAGCAGCTTGGGACAGATAGAGACCCAGTACTTC	CASSLGQIETQYF
TRBD1	TRBJ2-3	.	TRBV7-2	TGTGCCAGCAGCTTACCAACTGCGGACAGGGGAGCGCAGTATTTT	CASSLPTADRGAQYF
.	TRBJ1-2	.	TRBV7-7	TGTGCCGGCCTGAGGGCGGACTATGGCTACACCTTC	CAGLRADYGYTF
TRBD1	TRBJ1-1	.	TRBV18	TGTGCCAGCTCACCATACAGGACAGGGGAAGCTGAAGCTTTCTTT	CASSPYRTGEAEAFF
.	TRBJ2-5	.	TRBV27	TGTGCCAGCAGTTTATTCGCCGGGGGCTGGGGAGAGACCCAGTACTTC	CASSLFAGGWGETQYF
TRBD1	TRBJ2-7	.	TRBV4-1	TGCGCCAGCAGCCGACAGCTCCGGGACAGCTCCTACGAGCAGTACTTC	CASSRQLRDSSYEQYF
.	TRBJ2-7	.	TRBV9	TGTGCCAGCAGCAGTAGGGTGGGCCCCTCCTACGAGCAGTACTTC	CASSSRVGPSYEQYF
TRBD2	TRBJ2-6	.	TRBV10-3	TGTGCCCTGCGGGGGGACTCTGGGGCCAACGTCCTGACTTTC	CALRGDSGANVLTF
.	TRBJ1-3	.	TRBV10-3	TGTGCCATCAGTGAGTCGGTCGGGAACACCATATATTTT	CAISESVGNTIYF
.	TRBJ2-5	few	TRBV18	TGTGCCAGCTCACCACCGTCGGGTCTAGAGACCCAGTACTTC	CASSPPSGLETQYF
.	TRBJ2-3	.	TRBV18	TGTGCCAGCTCACTACTAGAAACGGATACGCAGTATTTT	CASSLLETDTQYF
TRBD2	TRBJ2-3	.	TRBV5-4	TGTGCCAGCAGTCTAGCGGGAGCTAGCACAGATACGCAGTATTTT	CASSLAGASTDTQYF
TRBD1	TRBJ1-3	once	TRBV18	TGTGCCAGCTCACCCGACAGGGGAGTATCTGGAAACACCATATATTTT	CASSPDRGVSGNTIYF
.	TRBJ2-1	.	TRBV29-1	TGCAGCGTTGAAACCCGACTAACCTCAAATGAGCAGTTCTTC	CSVETRLTSNEQFF
.	TRBJ2-2	.	TRBV6-5	TGTGCCAGCAGTTACTCCTCAGGGGGGATAACCGGGGAGCTGTTTTTT	CASSYSSGGITGELFF
.	TRBJ1-1	.	TRBV15	TGTGCCACCAGCAGAATGAACACTGAAGCTTTCTTT	CATSRMNTEAFF
.	TRBJ1-1	.	TRBV28	TGTGCCAGCATCCGGGGTCGGGACACTGAAGCTTTCTTT	CASIRGRDTEAFF
TRBD2	TRBJ2-1	.	TRBV12-5	TGTGCTAGTGGTTTGCCAATAAAGTCCGGGACTAAGCAGTTCTTC	CASGLPIKSGTKQFF
.	TRBJ2-1	.	TRBV5-8	TGTGCCAGCAGCTTTCACGGGAGATCCTACAATGAGCAGTTCTTC	CASSFHGRSYNEQFF
.	TRBJ2-7	.	TRBV5-1	TGCGCCAGCAGCTTGGTGCTTCGGGGCCTCGTTCGGGAGCAGTACTTC	CASSLVLRGLVREQYF
TRBD1	TRBJ1-2	.	TRBV7-9	TGTGCCAGCAGCCCGGGACAGGTCGCTCCATCCTATGGCTACACCTTC	CASSPGQVAPSYGYTF
.	TRBJ2-2	.	TRBV6-6	TGTGCCAGCAGTTACAGGGGGAACACCGGGGAGCTGTTTTTT	CASSYRGNTGELFF
.	TRBJ2-1	.	TRBV1	TGCACCAGCAGCCAAGATCGAAGGACTAGCGGGAGTGATGAGCAGTTCTTC	CTSSQDRRTSGSDEQFF
.	TRBJ2-2	few	TRBV6-4	TGTGCCAGCAGTGTTATAGGGAACACCGGGGAGCTGTTTTTT	CASSVIGNTGELFF
TRBD2	TRBJ2-1	few	TRBV11-3	TGTGCCAGCAGCGCCGGAGGAGCGGGGGTTAACAATGAGCAGTTCTTC	CASSAGGAGVNNEQFF